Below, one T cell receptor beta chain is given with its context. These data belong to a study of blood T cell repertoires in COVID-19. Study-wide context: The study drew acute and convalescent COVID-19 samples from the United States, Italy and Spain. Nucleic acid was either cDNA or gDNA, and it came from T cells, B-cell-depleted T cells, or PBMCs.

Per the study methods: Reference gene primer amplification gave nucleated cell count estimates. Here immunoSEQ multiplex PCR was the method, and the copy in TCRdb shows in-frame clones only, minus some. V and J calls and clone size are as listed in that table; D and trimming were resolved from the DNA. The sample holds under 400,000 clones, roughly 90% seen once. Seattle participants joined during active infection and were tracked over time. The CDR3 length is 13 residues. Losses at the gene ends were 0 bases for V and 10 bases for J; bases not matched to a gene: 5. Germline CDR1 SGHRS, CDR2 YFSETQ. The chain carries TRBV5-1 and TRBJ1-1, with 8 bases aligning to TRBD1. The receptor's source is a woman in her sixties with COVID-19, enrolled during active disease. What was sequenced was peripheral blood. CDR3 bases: TGCGCCAGCAGCTTGGAAGGACAGGGAAGAGCTTTCTTT. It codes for CASSLEGQGRAFF.